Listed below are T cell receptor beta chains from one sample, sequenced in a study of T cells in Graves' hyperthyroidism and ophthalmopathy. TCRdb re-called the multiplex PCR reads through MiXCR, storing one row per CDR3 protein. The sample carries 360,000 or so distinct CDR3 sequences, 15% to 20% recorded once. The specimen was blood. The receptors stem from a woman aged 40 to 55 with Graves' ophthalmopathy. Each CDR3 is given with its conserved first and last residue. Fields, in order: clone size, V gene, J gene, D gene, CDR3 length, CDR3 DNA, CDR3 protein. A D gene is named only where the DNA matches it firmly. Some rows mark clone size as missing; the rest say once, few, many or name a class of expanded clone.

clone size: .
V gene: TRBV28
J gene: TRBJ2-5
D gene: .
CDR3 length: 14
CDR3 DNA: TGTGCCAGCAGTGGCGGACAGATCCAAGAGACCCAGTACTTC
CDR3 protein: CASSGGQIQETQYF

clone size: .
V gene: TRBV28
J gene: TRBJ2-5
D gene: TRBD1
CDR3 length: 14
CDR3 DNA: TGTGCCAGCGCGCCCGGGACAGGGCAAGAGACCCAGTACTTC
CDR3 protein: CASAPGTGQETQYF

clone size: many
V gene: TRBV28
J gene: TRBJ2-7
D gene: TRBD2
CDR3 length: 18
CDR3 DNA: TGTGCCAGCAGTTTCGGGACTAGCGGGAGGGGACTACCCTACGAGCAGTACTTC
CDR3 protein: CASSFGTSGRGLPYEQYF

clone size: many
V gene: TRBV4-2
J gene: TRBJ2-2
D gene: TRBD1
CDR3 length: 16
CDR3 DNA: TGTGCCAGCAGCCACCTCCGGACAGGGGGCACCGGGGAGCTGTTTTTT
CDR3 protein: CASSHLRTGGTGELFF

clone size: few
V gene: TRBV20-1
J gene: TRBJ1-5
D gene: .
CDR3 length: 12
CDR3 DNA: TGCAGTGCTAACAGGGGCAATCAGCCCCAGCATTTT
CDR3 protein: CSANRGNQPQHF

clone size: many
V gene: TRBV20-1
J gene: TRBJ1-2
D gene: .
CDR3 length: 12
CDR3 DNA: TGCAGGCCCAGTGCGGAACAGGGTGGCTACACCTTC
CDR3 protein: CRPSAEQGGYTF

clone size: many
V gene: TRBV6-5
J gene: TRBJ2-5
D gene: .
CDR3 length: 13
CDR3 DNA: TGTGCCAGCAGTTACTCGATTAGGGAGACCCAGTACTTC
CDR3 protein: CASSYSIRETQYF

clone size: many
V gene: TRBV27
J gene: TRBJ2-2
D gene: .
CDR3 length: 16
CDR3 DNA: TGTGCCAGCAGTTTATCGTGGCAGGCTGGGACCGGGGAGCTGTTTTTT
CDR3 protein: CASSLSWQAGTGELFF

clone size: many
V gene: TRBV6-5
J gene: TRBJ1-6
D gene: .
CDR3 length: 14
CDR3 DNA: TGTGCCAGCAGTTACAGGCAGGGTCAATCACCCCTCCACTTT
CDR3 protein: CASSYRQGQSPLHF

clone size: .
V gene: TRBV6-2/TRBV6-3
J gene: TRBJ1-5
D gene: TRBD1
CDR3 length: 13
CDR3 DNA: TGTGCCAGCGTCGACAGGGGTTCCGAGCCCCAGCATTTT
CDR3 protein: CASVDRGSEPQHF

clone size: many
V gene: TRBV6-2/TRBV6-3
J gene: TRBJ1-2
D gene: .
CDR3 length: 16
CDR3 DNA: TGTGCCAGCAACCCCTATGAAACAACGGACCGTTATGGCTACACCTTC
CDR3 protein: CASNPYETTDRYGYTF

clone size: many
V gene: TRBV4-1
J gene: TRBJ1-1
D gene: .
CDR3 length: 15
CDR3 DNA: TGCGCCAGCAGCTCAATACCCAGGGGATTCACTGAAGCTTTCTTT
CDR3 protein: CASSSIPRGFTEAFF

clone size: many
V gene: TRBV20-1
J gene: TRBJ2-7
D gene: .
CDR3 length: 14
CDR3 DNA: TGCAGTGCTACCCAGTTTAGCGGCTCCTACGAGCAGTACTTC
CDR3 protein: CSATQFSGSYEQYF

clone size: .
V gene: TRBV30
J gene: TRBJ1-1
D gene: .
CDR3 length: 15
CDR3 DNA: TGTGCCTGGAGTGTAGGGCCCACCTTGAACACTGAAGCTTTCTTT
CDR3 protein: CAWSVGPTLNTEAFF

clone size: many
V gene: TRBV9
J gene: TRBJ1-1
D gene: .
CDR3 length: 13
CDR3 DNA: TGTGCCAGCAGCGTAAGTTGGAACACTGAAGCTTTCTTT
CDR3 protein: CASSVSWNTEAFF

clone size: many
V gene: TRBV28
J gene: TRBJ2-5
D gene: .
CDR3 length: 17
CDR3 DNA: TGTGCCAGCAGTTCCCCATTCACCAGGGGGGGACAAGAGACCCAGTACTTC
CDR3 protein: CASSSPFTRGGQETQYF

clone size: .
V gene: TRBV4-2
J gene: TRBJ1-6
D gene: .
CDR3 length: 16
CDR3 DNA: TGTGCCAGCAGCCAAGTGCCCGGACAATATAATTCACCCCTCCACTTT
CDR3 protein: CASSQVPGQYNSPLHF

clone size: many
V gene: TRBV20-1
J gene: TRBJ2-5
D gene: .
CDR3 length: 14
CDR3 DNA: TGCAGTGCTAGCGGCAGGGGACTTGAAGAGGCCCAGTACTTC
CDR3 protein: CSASGRGLEEAQYF

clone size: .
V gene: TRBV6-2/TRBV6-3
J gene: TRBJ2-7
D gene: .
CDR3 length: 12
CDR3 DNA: TGTGCCAGCGCGGACAAGCCCTACGAGCAGTACTTC
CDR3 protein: CASADKPYEQYF

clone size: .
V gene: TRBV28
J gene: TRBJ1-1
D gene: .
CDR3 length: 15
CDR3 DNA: TGTGCCAGCAGTGGGGGGGACAAGGCGAACACTGAAGCTTCCTTT
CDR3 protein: CASSGGDKANTEASF

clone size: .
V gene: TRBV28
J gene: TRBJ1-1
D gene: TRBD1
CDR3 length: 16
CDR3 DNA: TGTGCCAGCAGTTTACTACAGGGGAACCCGAACACTGAAGCTTTCTTT
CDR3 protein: CASSLLQGNPNTEAFF

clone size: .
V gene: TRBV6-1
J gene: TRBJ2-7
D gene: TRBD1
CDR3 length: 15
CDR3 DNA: TGTGCCAGCAGTACCCGGACAGGGGGCTCCTACGAGCAGTACTTC
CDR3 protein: CASSTRTGGSYEQYF

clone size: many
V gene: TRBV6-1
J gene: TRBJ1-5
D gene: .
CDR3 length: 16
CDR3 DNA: TGTGCCAGCAGACAGGGTGGCGATGTTGGCAATCAGCCCCAGCATTTT
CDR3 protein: CASRQGGDVGNQPQHF

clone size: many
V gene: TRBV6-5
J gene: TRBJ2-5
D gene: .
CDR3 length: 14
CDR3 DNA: TGTGCCAGCAGTTACTCGGAGGTTGGAGAGACCCAGTACTTC
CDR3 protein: CASSYSEVGETQYF

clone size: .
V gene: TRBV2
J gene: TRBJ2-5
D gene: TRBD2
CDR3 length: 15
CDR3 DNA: TGTGCCAGCAGTGAGCGCCTAGCGGGGCAAGAGACCCAGTACTTC
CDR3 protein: CASSERLAGQETQYF

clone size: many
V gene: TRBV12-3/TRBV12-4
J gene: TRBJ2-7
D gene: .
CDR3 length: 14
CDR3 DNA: TGTGCCAGCAGTTCGGCGGCAGCTCGCTCCGAGCAGTACTTC
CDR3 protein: CASSSAAARSEQYF

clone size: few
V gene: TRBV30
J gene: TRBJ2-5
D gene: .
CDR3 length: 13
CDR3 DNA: TGTGCCTGGGGGCGACAGCCCCAAGAGACCCAGTACTTC
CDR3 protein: CAWGRQPQETQYF

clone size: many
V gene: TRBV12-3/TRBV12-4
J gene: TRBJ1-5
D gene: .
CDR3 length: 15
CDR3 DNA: TGTGCCAGCAGTTTTCAGGCGCATAGCAATCAGCCCCAGCATTTT
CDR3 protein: CASSFQAHSNQPQHF

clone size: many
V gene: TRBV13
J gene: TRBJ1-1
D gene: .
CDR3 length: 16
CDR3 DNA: TGTGCCAGCAGCTTAGCTGGGGGGGTGAGGAACACTGAAGCTTTCTTT
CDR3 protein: CASSLAGGVRNTEAFF

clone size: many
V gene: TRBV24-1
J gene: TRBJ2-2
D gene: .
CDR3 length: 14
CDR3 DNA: TGTGCCACCAGTGATTTGACCGACACCGGGGAGCTGTTTTTT
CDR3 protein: CATSDLTDTGELFF

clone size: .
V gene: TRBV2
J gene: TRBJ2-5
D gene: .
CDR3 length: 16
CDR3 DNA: TGTGCCAGCAGTGAAGCGCGGAGACAGACGAAAGAGACCCAGTACTTC
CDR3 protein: CASSEARRQTKETQYF

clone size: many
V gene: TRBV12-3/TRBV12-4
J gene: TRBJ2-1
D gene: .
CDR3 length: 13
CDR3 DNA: TGTGCCAGCACGGCCGGTTCCTACAATGAGCAGTTCTTC
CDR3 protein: CASTAGSYNEQFF

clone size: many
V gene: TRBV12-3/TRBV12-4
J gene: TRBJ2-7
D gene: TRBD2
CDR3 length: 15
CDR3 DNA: TGTGCCAGCAGTTCCCATCGGACTAGTGAATACGAGCAGTACTTC
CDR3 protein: CASSSHRTSEYEQYF

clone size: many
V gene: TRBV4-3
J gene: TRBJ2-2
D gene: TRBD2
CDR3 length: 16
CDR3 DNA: TGCGCCAGCAGCCCTACTAGCGGGATAGGTGGCGGGGAGCTGTTTTTT
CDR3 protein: CASSPTSGIGGGELFF

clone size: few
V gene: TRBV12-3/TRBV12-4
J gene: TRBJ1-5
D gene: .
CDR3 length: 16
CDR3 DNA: TGTGCCAGCACCCAACATTGGCAGGTTAGCAATCAGCCCCAGCATTTT
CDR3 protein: CASTQHWQVSNQPQHF

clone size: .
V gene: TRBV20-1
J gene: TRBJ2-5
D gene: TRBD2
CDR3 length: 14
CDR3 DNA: TGCAGTGCTAGAGTCGCAGCGGGAGGGGAGACCCAGTGCTTC
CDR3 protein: CSARVAAGGETQCF

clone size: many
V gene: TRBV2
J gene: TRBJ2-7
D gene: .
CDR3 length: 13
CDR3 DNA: TGTGCCAGCACCAAACACGATTCCTACGAGCAGTACTTC
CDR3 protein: CASTKHDSYEQYF

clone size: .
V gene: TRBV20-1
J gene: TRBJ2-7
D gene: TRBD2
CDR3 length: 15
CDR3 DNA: TGCACTGCTAGAGATTGGGGAGGGAGTGCCTACGAGCAGTACTTC
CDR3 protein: CTARDWGGSAYEQYF

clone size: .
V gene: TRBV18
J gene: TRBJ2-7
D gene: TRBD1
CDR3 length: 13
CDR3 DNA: TGTGCCAGCTCCCAGGGACAGGGAAAAAGGCAGTACTTC
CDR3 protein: CASSQGQGKRQYF

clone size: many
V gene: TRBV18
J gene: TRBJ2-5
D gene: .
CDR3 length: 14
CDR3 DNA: TGTGCCAGCTCACCATTCGGATCGGAAGAGACCCAGTACTTC
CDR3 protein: CASSPFGSEETQYF

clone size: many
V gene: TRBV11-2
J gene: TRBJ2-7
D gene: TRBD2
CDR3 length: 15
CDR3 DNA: TGTGCCAGCAGCTCCGGGAGGGCCCACGAGTACGAGCAGTACTTC
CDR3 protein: CASSSGRAHEYEQYF

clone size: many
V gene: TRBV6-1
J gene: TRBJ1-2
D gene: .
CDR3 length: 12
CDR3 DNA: TGTGCCAGCACTGGTGGTCAATATGGCTACACCTTC
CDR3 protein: CASTGGQYGYTF

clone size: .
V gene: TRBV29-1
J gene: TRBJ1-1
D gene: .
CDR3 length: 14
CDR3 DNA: TGCAGCGTTGAGGGGGGACCCATAGGGACTGAAGCTTTCTTT
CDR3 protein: CSVEGGPIGTEAFF